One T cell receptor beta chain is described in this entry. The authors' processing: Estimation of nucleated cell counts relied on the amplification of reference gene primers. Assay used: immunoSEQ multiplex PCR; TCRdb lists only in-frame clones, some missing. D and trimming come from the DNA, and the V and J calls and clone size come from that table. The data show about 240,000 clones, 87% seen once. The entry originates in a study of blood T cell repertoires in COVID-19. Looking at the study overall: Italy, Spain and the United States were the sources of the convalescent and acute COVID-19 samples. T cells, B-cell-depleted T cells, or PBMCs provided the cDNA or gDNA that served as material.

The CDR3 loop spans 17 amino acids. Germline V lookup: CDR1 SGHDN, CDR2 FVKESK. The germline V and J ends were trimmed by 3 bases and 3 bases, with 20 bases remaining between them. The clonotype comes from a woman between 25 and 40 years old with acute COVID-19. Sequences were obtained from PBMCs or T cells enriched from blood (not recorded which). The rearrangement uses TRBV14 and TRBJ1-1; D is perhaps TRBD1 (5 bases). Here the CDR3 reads CASSHPAGGDGDTEAFF. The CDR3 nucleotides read TGTGCCAGCAGCCACCCCGCTGGGGGGGACGGTGACACTGAAGCTTTCTTT. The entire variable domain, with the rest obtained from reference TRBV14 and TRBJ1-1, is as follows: EAGVTQFPSHSVIEKGQTVTLRCDPISGHDNLYWYRRVMGKEIKFLLHFVKESKQDESGMPNNRFLAERTGGTYSTLKVQPAELEDSGVYFCASSHPAGGDGDTEAFFGQGTRLTVV.